These 29 T cell receptor beta chains were all obtained from the same sample, sequenced in a study of healthy donors' naive CD4 and CD8 T cells. TCR libraries were built from about 500 ng of total RNA by linear amplification. TCRdb reanalysed the reads using MiXCR and keeps one entry per CDR3 protein. The sample has about 180,000 distinct CDR3 sequences, over 60% seen once. Material: naive CD4+ and CD8+ T cells sorted from blood, pooled from several donors. Receptors were obtained from a pool of human donors in good health; the sample pools cells from several healthy donors.

The rearrangement links TRBV27 to TRBJ1-6; 10 positions agree with TRBD1. CDR3 length: 15 amino acids. Germline V gene lookup returns CDR1 MNHEY and CDR2 SMNVEV (reference sequence). J was trimmed by 5 bases and V by 6 bases; bases with no gene match: 4. The CDR3 loop reads CASRDRGINNSPLHF. CDR3 DNA: TGTGCCAGCAGGGACAGGGGGATCAATAATTCACCCCTCCACTTT.

The J gene is TRBJ2-3, the V gene TRBV7-8; D uncertain. V gave up 1 base and J gave up 0 bases, with 8 bases separating them. In germline, CDR1 is SGHVS, CDR2 FQNEAQ. CDR3 length: 15 amino acids. The CDR3 DNA is TGTGCCAGCAGCTTAGTGATGAGCAGCACAGATACGCAGTATTTT. Its translation is CASSLVMSSTDTQYF.

As for this clonotype: An end of the junction does not agree with germline; a read error may underlie this. This chain joins TRBV6-5 and TRBJ2-7; D is perhaps TRBD2 (5 bases). The CDR3 covers 16 residues. Germline lookup yields CDR1 MNHEY and CDR2 SVGAGI. The CDR3 bases are TGTGCCAACAGTTACTCGGTAGGGCGGGTGTCCTACGAGCAGTACTTC. As protein: CANSYSVGRVSYEQYF.

The chain carries TRBV29-1 and TRBJ2-7; 10 nucleotides agree with TRBD1. J gave up 6 bases and V 7 bases, and 9 bases lay outside the gene matches. Germline CDR1 and CDR2: SQVTM and ANQGSEA. This CDR3 spans 13 amino acids. The CDR3 coding sequence is TGCAGCGCACTGACAGGGGGCCCTCGCGAGCAGTACTTC. Translated: CSALTGGPREQYF.

The chain employs TRBV6-1 and TRBJ2-3; 11 nucleotides line up with TRBD2. The trim removed 5 bases at V and 3 bases at J, leaving 13 bases unmatched. The CDR3 contains 18 residues. Germline loops: CDR1 MNHNS, CDR2 SASEGT. For the CDR3, the DNA is TGTGCCAGCAGTTACATAGTCACGACTAGCGGGACGACAGATACGCAGTATTTT. It codes for CASSYIVTTSGTTDTQYF.

The chain is built from TRBV6-5 and TRBJ2-5; D is unclear. The CDR3 consists of 13 residues. The V gene's germline CDR1 is MNHEY and CDR2 SVGAGI. V lost 0 bases and J lost 7, with 9 bases in between. The CDR3 coding sequence is TGTGCCAGCAGTTACTCGAGTACTGGGACCCAGTACTTC. This gives the protein CASSYSSTGTQYF.

The chain uses TRBV29-1 and TRBJ1-2; a possible D gene is TRBD1 (5 bases). This CDR3 has 15 residues. Germline values: CDR1 SQVTM, CDR2 ANQGSEA. V gave up 4 bases and J gave up 8 bases, with 23 bases separating them. The chain's CDR3 is CSVVWQGPRKRGYTF. The CDR3 coding sequence is TGCAGCGTTGTATGGCAGGGTCCGAGGAAGAGAGGCTACACCTTC. Drawing the rest from reference TRBV29-1 and TRBJ1-2, the complete variable domain is SAVISQKPSRDICQRGTSLTIQCQVDSQVTMMFWYRQQPGQSLTLIATANQGSEATYESGFVIDKFPISRPNLTFSTLTVSNMSPEDSSIYLCSVVWQGPRKRGYTFGSGTRLTVV.

The chain carries TRBV21-1 and TRBJ2-7; the table calls TRBD1, which could not be checked here. TRBV21-1 represents a pseudogene. The CDR3 loop spans 12 amino acids. CDR3 nucleotides: TGTGCCAGCAGCAGACAGGGGGACGAGCAGTACTTC. Protein sequence: CASSRQGDEQYF.

The chain employs TRBV29-1 and TRBJ2-7, with TRBD2 matching 11 bases. Germline V lookup: CDR1 SQVTM, CDR2 ANQGSEA. V trimming: 7 bases; J trimming: 2 bases; junction bases outside the gene matches: 16. The length of the CDR3 is 17 residues. Written as DNA, the CDR3 is TGCAGCGCCCGTGCCGGGACTAGCGGACAGCACCCCTACGAGCAGTACTTC. Translating it yields CSARAGTSGQHPYEQYF.

This chain uses TRBV20-1 with TRBJ1-2; D remains unclear. The CDR3 is made up of 12 amino acids. V was trimmed by 1 base and J by 7 bases, leaving 10 bases between them. Germline values: CDR1 DFQATT, CDR2 SNEGSKA (reference sequence). The CDR3 protein is CSARAGGFGYTF. The CDR3 bases are TGCAGTGCTAGAGCCGGAGGATTTGGCTACACCTTC.

This clonotype occurred a few times. The chain links TRBV4-2 to TRBJ2-1; 8 positions agree with TRBD1. CDR1 is LGHNA and CDR2 is YNFKEQ in the germline V gene. J gave up 5 bases and V 3 bases, and 9 bases lay outside the gene matches. The CDR3 spans 16 residues. The CDR3 sequence is CASSQIPGQADNEQFF. The CDR3 nucleotides are TGTGCCAGCAGCCAGATACCGGGACAGGCCGACAATGAGCAGTTCTTC.

J is TRBJ2-7 and V is TRBV6-2 or TRBV6-3, with D uncertain. The CDR3 covers 13 residues. Germline values: CDR1 MNHEY, CDR2 SVGEGT. V was clipped by 7 bases and J by 7 bases, with 17 bases between them. The CDR3 protein is CASNSEEWWEQYF. CDR3 DNA: TGTGCCAGCAACTCCGAAGAATGGTGGGAGCAGTACTTC.

The rearrangement joins TRBV27 to TRBJ2-3, with D tentatively TRBD2 (7 bases). Germline-derived CDR1 and CDR2 are MNHEY and SMNVEV (reference sequence). CDR3 length equals 13 residues. V dropped 7 bases and J dropped 4 bases, with 12 bases sitting between them. The CDR3 DNA follows: TGTGCCAGCAATCAGGGGAGGGCAGATACGCAGTATTTT. Amino acids: CASNQGRADTQYF.

This clonotype was observed a few times. The germline gene is not matched at one end of the junction; a read error may be the cause. This sequence joins TRBV27 and TRBJ1-1; possible D gene TRBD1, 5 bases. Germline V lookup: CDR1 MNHEY, CDR2 SMNVEV (reference sequence). This CDR3 region has 15 residues. This CDR3 is CASSLSSRVNTEAFF. DNA of the CDR3: TGTGCCAGCAGTTTATCATCCAGGGTCAACACTGAGGCTTTCTTT.

The chain couples TRBV24-1 to TRBJ2-3; perhaps TRBD1 as D (5 bases). Germline assignment: CDR1 KGHDR and CDR2 SFDVKD. The V end was cut by 2 bases, the J end by 6 bases, with 14 bases between. This CDR3 is 15 amino acids long. The CDR3 loop reads CATSDSHLTADTQYF. For the CDR3, the DNA is TGTGCCACCAGTGATTCCCACCTGACAGCCGATACGCAGTATTTT.

The rearrangement links TRBV6-1 to TRBJ2-7; TRBD1 matches at 9 bases. V gave up 7 bases and J gave up 0 bases; unmatched junction bases: 4. Germline loops: CDR1 MNHNS, CDR2 SASEGT. The CDR3 sequence is 14 residues long. The CDR3: CASNRDRDSYEQYF. The CDR3, as DNA: TGTGCCAGCAACCGGGACAGGGACTCCTACGAGCAGTACTTC.

J is TRBJ2-3 and V is TRBV7-2, with D uncertain. Germline CDR1 reads SGHTA; CDR2 reads FQGNSA. V lost 4 bases and J 4 bases, leaving 6 bases between the germline ends. The CDR3 length is 12 residues. The CDR3 is CASSSKPDTQYF. The CDR3 bases are TGTGCCAGCAGCTCAAAGCCAGATACGCAGTATTTT. The full variable domain, rest sourced from reference TRBV7-2 and TRBJ2-3, is GAGVSQSPSNKVTEKGKDVELRCDPISGHTALYWYRQSLGQGLEFLIYFQGNSAPDKSGLPSDRFSAERTGGSVSTLTIQRTQQEDSAVYLCASSSKPDTQYFGPGTRLTVL.

V and J are TRBV12-3 or TRBV12-4 and TRBJ2-7, with 7 bases matching TRBD1. This CDR3 has 13 amino acids. V lost 3 bases, J lost 6 bases, and 5 bases stayed unmatched. CDR3 bases: TGTGCCAGCAGTTTCGACAGGGTAGCCGAGCAGTACTTC. Amino acid sequence: CASSFDRVAEQYF.

The chain couples TRBV6-5 to TRBJ2-1, with D unclear. The ends were cut back, 8 bases at V and 9 bases at J, with 11 bases in the middle. Germline V gene sequence: CDR1 MNHEY, CDR2 SVGAGI. The CDR3 extends over 11 amino acids. The CDR3, as DNA: TGTGCCAGCCGATCCCTCGGTGAGCAGTTCTTC. Residues: CASRSLGEQFF.

This clonotype has just one count. CDR3 sequence: CSVKQGLNTEAFF. CDR3 sequence (DNA): TGCAGCGTTAAACAGGGCTTGAACACTGAAGCTTTCTTT. The chain links TRBV29-1 to TRBJ1-1, with a weak D call TRBD1 (6 bases). This CDR3 comprises 13 residues. V was trimmed by 5 bases and J by 0 bases, leaving 10 bases between them. Germline V lookup: CDR1 SQVTM, CDR2 ANQGSEA.

The chain carries TRBV19 and TRBJ2-3, with a possible D match to TRBD2 (6 bases). The CDR3 has 16 residues. V lost 0 bases and J lost 5, with 15 bases in between. Germline assignment: CDR1 LNHDA and CDR2 SQIVND (reference sequence). In DNA, the CDR3 is TGTGCCAGTAGTATAGATCTCTGGCGGGAAGGAGATACGCAGTATTTT. Translated: CASSIDLWREGDTQYF.

This clonotype came up a few times. CDR3 in DNA: TGTGCCAGCAGTTTCTTAAAGACAGGGGGTTATGGCTACACCTTC. It is translated as CASSFLKTGGYGYTF. The chain is built from TRBV27 and TRBJ1-2; 9 bases align to TRBD1. Germline assignment: CDR1 MNHEY and CDR2 SMNVEV (reference sequence). V was clipped by 3 bases and J by 5 bases; unmatched bases: 7. The CDR3 spans 15 residues.

This sequence joins TRBV29-1 and TRBJ2-4; D remains ambiguous. Germline-derived CDR1 and CDR2 are SQVTM and ANQGSEA. V lost 5 bases and J 8 bases, leaving 10 bases between the germline ends. The CDR3 runs to 11 residues. The CDR3 is CSVPLMDIQYF. The CDR3 DNA reads TGCAGCGTTCCGCTAATGGACATTCAGTACTTC.

In this sample, this clonotype turned up once. The rearrangement joins TRBV6-5 to TRBJ2-2; 7 bases are a match to TRBD2. Germline assignment: CDR1 MNHEY and CDR2 SVGAGI. The J segment lost 4 bases and the V segment lost 5 bases, leaving 4 bases of the junction unmatched. The CDR3 has 14 amino acids. The CDR3 loop reads CASSTIAGTGELFF. The CDR3 DNA reads as TGTGCCAGCAGTACTATAGCGGGCACCGGGGAGCTGTTTTTT.

The chain links TRBV27 to TRBJ2-7; TRBD2 might be the D (6 bases). The CDR3 contains 15 residues. CDR1 is MNHEY and CDR2 is SMNVEV in the germline V gene (reference sequence). The V and J ends lost 3 bases and 3 bases respectively, with 15 bases between them. Written as DNA, the CDR3 is TGTGCCAGCAGTTTTTCGGGCCGGAGGGGCTACGAGCAGTACTTC. Translating it yields CASSFSGRRGYEQYF.

V gene TRBV20-1 combines with J gene TRBJ2-1; 7 nucleotides line up with TRBD2. J gave up 9 bases and V 4 bases, and 6 bases lay outside the gene matches. Germline lookup yields CDR1 DFQATT and CDR2 SNEGSKA (reference sequence). The CDR3 sequence is 12 residues long. CDR3 bases: TGCAGTGCTATCGATCTAGCGGTTGAGCAGTTCTTC. Amino acid sequence: CSAIDLAVEQFF.

This clonotype was detected only a few times. This chain uses TRBV29-1 with TRBJ2-7; TRBD1 is a possible D gene (5 bases). The germline CDR1 and CDR2 sequences are SQVTM and ANQGSEA. V gave up 4 bases and J gave up 3 bases, with 19 bases separating them. This CDR3 has 15 residues. The CDR3 region is CSVGIRSRGFYEQYV. The DNA for the CDR3 is TGCAGCGTTGGGATCCGGTCAAGGGGATTCTACGAGCAGTACGTC.

This clonotype was seen only a few times. J is TRBJ1-6 and V is TRBV6-5; 9 bases map to TRBD1. This CDR3 spans 15 amino acids. The V and J ends lost 0 bases and 9 bases, in that order; junction bases with no gene match: 3. CDR1 is MNHEY and CDR2 is SVGAGI in the germline V gene. The CDR3: CASSYSRDRVSPLHF. The CDR3 DNA reads TGTGCCAGCAGTTACTCGAGGGACAGGGTTTCACCCCTCCACTTT.

V and J are TRBV29-1 and TRBJ2-1, with TRBD2 identical over 9 bases. The germline gives CDR1 SQVTM, CDR2 ANQGSEA. This CDR3 has 14 residues. Unmatched junction bases numbered 8, after V lost 6 bases and J lost 5 bases. Here the CDR3 reads CSVVSGRPDNEQFF. The CDR3 nucleotides are TGCAGCGTCGTGAGCGGGAGGCCGGACAATGAGCAGTTCTTC.